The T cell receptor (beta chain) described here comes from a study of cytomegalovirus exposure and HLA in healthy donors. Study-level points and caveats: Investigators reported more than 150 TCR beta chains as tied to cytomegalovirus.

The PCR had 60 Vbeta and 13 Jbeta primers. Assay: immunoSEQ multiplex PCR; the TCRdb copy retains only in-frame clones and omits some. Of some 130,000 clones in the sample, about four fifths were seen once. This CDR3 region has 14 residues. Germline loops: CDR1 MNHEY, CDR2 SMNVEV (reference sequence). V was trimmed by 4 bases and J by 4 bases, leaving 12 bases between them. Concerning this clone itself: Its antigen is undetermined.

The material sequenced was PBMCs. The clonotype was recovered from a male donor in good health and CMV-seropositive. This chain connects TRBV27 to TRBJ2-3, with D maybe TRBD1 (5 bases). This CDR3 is CASSYQGSADTQYF. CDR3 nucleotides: TGTGCCAGCAGTTACCAGGGTTCGGCAGATACGCAGTATTTT.